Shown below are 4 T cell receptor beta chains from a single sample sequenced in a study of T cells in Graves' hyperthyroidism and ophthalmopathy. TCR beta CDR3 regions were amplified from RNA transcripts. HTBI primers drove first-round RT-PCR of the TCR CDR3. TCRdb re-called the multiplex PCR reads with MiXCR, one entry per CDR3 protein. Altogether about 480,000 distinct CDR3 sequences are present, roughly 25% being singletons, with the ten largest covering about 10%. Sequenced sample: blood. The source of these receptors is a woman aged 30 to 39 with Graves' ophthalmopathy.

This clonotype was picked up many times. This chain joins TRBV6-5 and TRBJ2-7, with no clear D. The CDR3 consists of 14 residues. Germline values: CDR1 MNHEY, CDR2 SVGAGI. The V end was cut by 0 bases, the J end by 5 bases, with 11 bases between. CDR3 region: CASSYSRTDHEQYF. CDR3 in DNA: TGTGCCAGCAGTTACTCACGGACGGACCACGAGCAGTACTTC.

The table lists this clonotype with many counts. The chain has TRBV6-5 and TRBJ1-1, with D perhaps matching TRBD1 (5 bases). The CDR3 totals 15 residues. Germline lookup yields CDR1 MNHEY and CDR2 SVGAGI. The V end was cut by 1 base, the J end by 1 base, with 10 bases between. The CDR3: CASSYYPGPNTEAFF. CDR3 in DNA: TGTGCCAGCAGTTACTACCCGGGGCCGAACACTGAAGCTTTCTTT.

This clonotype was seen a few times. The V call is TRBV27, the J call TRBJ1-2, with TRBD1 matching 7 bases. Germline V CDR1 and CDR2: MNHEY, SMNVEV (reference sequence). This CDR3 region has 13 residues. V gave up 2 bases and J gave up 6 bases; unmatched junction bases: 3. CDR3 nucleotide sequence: TGTGCCAGCAGTTTAAGCAGGGGGAATGGCTACACCTTC. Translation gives CASSLSRGNGYTF.

The chain's CDR3 is CASSQGRQGSNTEAFF. The DNA of the CDR3 is TGCGCCAGCAGCCAAGGCCGACAGGGATCGAACACTGAAGCTTTCTTT. This chain joins TRBV4-1 and TRBJ1-1; 7 bases agree with TRBD1. CDR3 length: 16 residues. J gave up 1 base and V 1 base, and 6 bases lay outside the gene matches. From germline, CDR1 is MGHRA and CDR2 YSYEKL.